The rows below give T cell receptor beta chains drawn from one sample of a study of T cells in Graves' hyperthyroidism and ophthalmopathy. TCRdb redid the calling of the multiplex PCR reads with MiXCR, one entry per CDR3 protein. This sample has 620,000 or so distinct CDR3 sequences, with approximately 15% found just once. Input material: blood. The receptors stem from a woman aged 45-65 years with Graves' ophthalmopathy. Each CDR3 is given without its conserved first and last residue. Fields, in order: V gene, J gene, clone size, CDR3 protein. Clone size is shown for a subset of rows, as once, few, many or a class of expanded clone.

TRBV19	TRBJ1-1	few	ASSISGTSGTEAF
TRBV12-3/TRBV12-4	TRBJ1-5	many	ASTVDRGGPQH
TRBV9	TRBJ1-6	NA	ASSVGEGWSPLH
TRBV7-9	TRBJ2-1	NA	ASSLVSGTGGNEQF
TRBV14	TRBJ2-7	NA	ASSPQGADEQY
TRBV12-3/TRBV12-4	TRBJ2-4	few	ASSLSPKNIQY
TRBV24-1	TRBJ2-2	many	ATSSTGVNTGELF
TRBV12-3/TRBV12-4	TRBJ2-1	NA	ASTASGLPFDEQF
TRBV20-1	TRBJ2-7	few	SAEGLAGREQY
TRBV7-6	TRBJ1-1	NA	ASSFEGGGIEAF
TRBV6-1	TRBJ2-5	NA	ASGVAGKETQY
TRBV28	TRBJ2-1	many	ASRRRLGGDVFIEQF
TRBV28	TRBJ2-1	many	ASSLFSRGLREGRYNEQF
TRBV3-1	TRBJ1-2	many	ASSLGPTASYGYT
TRBV11-2	TRBJ2-7	many	ASSRNRGPRDEQY
TRBV12-3/TRBV12-4	TRBJ2-1	few	ASRETSGLHNERF
TRBV28	TRBJ1-6	many	ATLNRGRNSPLH
TRBV6-2/TRBV6-3	TRBJ1-2	few	ASTQSGQRGYT
TRBV28	TRBJ2-7	many	ASSPRGGVTYEQY
TRBV14	TRBJ2-1	few	ASSQVWTSGINEQF
TRBV5-1	TRBJ1-1	many	ASSMELGMNTEAF
TRBV19	TRBJ1-1	few	ASKGPPQEGAF
TRBV27	TRBJ1-1	many	ASSLSGTELMNTEAF
TRBV28	TRBJ1-4	NA	ASSSLGSPNEELF
TRBV6-1	TRBJ2-6	many	ASSADTGANVLT